This T cell receptor (beta chain) came from a study of identical twins. Study-wide results and limits: Abundant cord blood beta clonotypes carried fewer insertions; memory repertoires showed none.

Comment on this clonotype: Antigen specificity is unknown.

V was cut by 1 base and J by 3 bases, with 10 bases left in between. Looked up from germline, CDR1 is SGHAT and CDR2 is FQNNGV. The CDR3 is 15 amino acids. Each CDR3 protein is one row after TCRdb ran MiXCR on the 5' RACE reads. The table includes fewer than 900,000 distinct CDR3 sequences, approximately 21% detected once. The sample was also linked to a second study, of T cells expressing NK-cell markers.

Sample: PBMCs. This TCR was recovered from a woman aged 18 to 35 in good health. The chain couples TRBV11-2 to TRBJ2-1; TRBD1 is a possible D gene (6 bases). The CDR3 DNA is TGTGCCAGCAGCTTAGCGGGACAAAACTACAATGAGCAGTTCTTC. Translated, it gives CASSLAGQNYNEQFF.